This paragraph covers one TCR beta chain sequence. The source of the sample is a study of blood T cell repertoires in COVID-19. Study-level background: Material from acute and convalescent COVID-19 was sourced from the United States, Italy and Spain. In each case, the material was cDNA or gDNA derived from T cells, B-cell-depleted T cells, or PBMCs.

The CDR3 consists of 16 residues. Authors' methods: Amplified reference gene primers provided the basis for estimating nucleated cell counts. Method: immunoSEQ multiplex PCR; TCRdb's copy keeps in-frame clones and lacks some. The V and J calls and the clone size are those of that table, but D and trimming were determined from the DNA. Of about 160,000 clones listed, approximately 81% are singletons. This TCR was recovered from a human donor with acute or convalescent COVID-19. The donor label of this sample is uncertain. V and J are TRBV21-1 and TRBJ2-7; the table's D call TRBD1 went unverified against the DNA. TRBV21-1 is termed a pseudogene. The material sequenced was peripheral blood. The DNA of the CDR3 is TGTGCCAGCAGCAAAGGCTCCCGGGACAGAGCCTACGAGCAGTACTTC. Protein product: CASSKGSRDRAYEQYF.